Following are 10 T cell receptor beta chains from one sample sequenced in a study of blood T cells in healthy people across ages. A second PCR, run for about 6 to 12 cycles, used a sample-barcoded 5' primer plus a J-beta primer mix. TCRdb passed the 5' RACE reads through MiXCR, listing each CDR3 protein once. The data hold under 1,000,000 distinct CDR3 sequences, with 35% to 60% observed a single time. The sample taken for sequencing was blood. These receptors were collected from a man older than 75 in good health.

This clonotype has a handful of counts. This chain connects TRBV9 to TRBJ1-1; D gene ambiguous. The germline V gene encodes CDR1 SGDLS and CDR2 YYNGEE. The CDR3 extends over 14 amino acids. V lost 4 bases and J 1 base, leaving 11 bases between the germline ends. The CDR3 loop is CASSPEWGNTEAFF. The CDR3 DNA is TGTGCCAGCAGCCCGGAATGGGGGAACACTGAAGCTTTCTTT.

V gene TRBV9 combines with J gene TRBJ1-2; possibly TRBD1 for D (5 bases). The CDR3 loop spans 15 amino acids. Germline V CDR1 and CDR2: SGDLS, YYNGEE. The V and J ends lost 0 bases and 4 bases respectively, with 13 bases between them. The CDR3 nucleotides are TGTGCCAGCAGCGTAGCTGACAGATCTAGCTATGGCTACACCTTC. This sequence encodes CASSVADRSSYGYTF.

This clonotype was detected only once. The rearrangement uses TRBV10-3 and TRBJ1-2; TRBD1 agrees at 12 bases. CDR3 size: 15 residues. The ends lost 2 bases at V and 4 bases at J; junction bases unmatched: 2. The germline gives CDR1 ENHRY, CDR2 SYGVKD. This chain's CDR3 is CAISEPGQGAYGYTF. CDR3 in DNA: TGTGCCATCAGTGAGCCGGGACAGGGGGCCTATGGCTACACCTTC.

This rearrangement joins TRBV20-1 to TRBJ2-7; D is undetermined. V lost 5 bases and J lost 1, with 9 bases in between. The CDR3 runs to 12 residues. CDR1 is DFQATT and CDR2 is SNEGSKA in the germline V gene (reference sequence). The CDR3 DNA reads TGCAGTGCTCCGGCACCTTCCTACGAGCAGTACTTC. Translating it yields CSAPAPSYEQYF.

This clonotype was detected many times. This rearrangement joins TRBV20-1 to TRBJ2-1; 8 positions match TRBD1. Trimming cost V 3 bases and J 8 bases; bases outside gene matches: 6. This CDR3 has 13 amino acids. Germline values: CDR1 DFQATT, CDR2 SNEGSKA (reference sequence). The CDR3 DNA is TGCAGTGCTAGCGGGACAGGTGACCATGAGCAGTTCTTC. Protein product: CSASGTGDHEQFF.

The V and J genes are TRBV6-1 and TRBJ2-1, with 11 nucleotides matching TRBD2. With 6 bases clipped from V and 8 bases from J, the junction kept 9 bases outside the gene matches. This CDR3 has 15 residues. Per the germline V gene, CDR1 is MNHNS and CDR2 is SASEGT. Here the CDR3 reads CASRILAGARDEQFF. The CDR3 bases are TGTGCCAGCAGGATACTAGCGGGAGCTAGGGATGAGCAGTTCTTC.

The gene calls are TRBV2 and TRBJ2-1; D uncertain. The J call is uncertain, as TRBJ2-7 better fits the DNA end. The CDR3 has 15 amino acids. Germline V CDR1 and CDR2: SNHLY, FYNNEI. The CDR3 here is CASSSSRSSYNEQYF. For the CDR3, the DNA is TGTGCCAGCAGTTCTTCCCGAAGCTCCTACAATGAGCAGTACTTC.

The sample holds a few counts of this clonotype. This sequence may be a read error, since a much larger clone differs from it by one base. The rearrangement links TRBV12-3 or TRBV12-4 to TRBJ2-1; D remains unclear. This CDR3 comprises 12 residues. V lost 4 bases and J lost 13, with 14 bases in between. This CDR3 is CASSYQQETQFF. CDR3 nucleotides: TGTGCCAGCAGTTATCAGCAAGAGACCCAGTTCTTC.

This CDR3 reads CASSLAGTGTNEQYF. The CDR3 DNA follows: TGTGCCAGCAGCTTAGCTGGGACAGGGACCAACGAGCAGTACTTC. This rearrangement joins TRBV7-2 to TRBJ2-7, with TRBD1 matching over 9 bases. Trimming cost V 0 bases and J 5 bases; bases outside gene matches: 5. The CDR3 sequence is 15 residues long. The germline CDR1 and CDR2 sequences are SGHTA and FQGNSA.

The chain combines TRBV7-2 with TRBJ2-3, with 7 nucleotides matching TRBD2. V shed 5 bases, J shed 0 bases, and the junction held 8 bases outside the gene matches. Germline V gene lookup returns CDR1 SGHTA and CDR2 FQGNSA. This CDR3 region has 16 residues. CDR3 bases: TGTGCCAGCAGCACACCATTGGGGGGGAGCACAGATACGCAGTATTTT. The encoded protein is CASSTPLGGSTDTQYF.